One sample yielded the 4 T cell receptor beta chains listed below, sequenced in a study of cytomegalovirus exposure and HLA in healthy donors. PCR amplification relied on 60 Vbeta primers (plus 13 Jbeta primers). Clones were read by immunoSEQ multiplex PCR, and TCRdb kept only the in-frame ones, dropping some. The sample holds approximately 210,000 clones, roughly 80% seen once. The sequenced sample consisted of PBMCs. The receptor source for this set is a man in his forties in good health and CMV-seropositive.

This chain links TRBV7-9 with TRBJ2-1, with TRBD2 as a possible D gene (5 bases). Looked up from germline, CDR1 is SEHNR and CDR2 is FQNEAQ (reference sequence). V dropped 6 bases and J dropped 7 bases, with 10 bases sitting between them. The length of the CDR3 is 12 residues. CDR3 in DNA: TGTGCCAGCAGTTCACTAGTAAATGAGCAGTTCTTC. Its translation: CASSSLVNEQFF.

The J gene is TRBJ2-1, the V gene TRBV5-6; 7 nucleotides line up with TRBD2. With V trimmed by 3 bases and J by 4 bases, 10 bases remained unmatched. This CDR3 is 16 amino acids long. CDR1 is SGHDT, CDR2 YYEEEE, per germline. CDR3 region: CASSWGRGEMYNEQFF. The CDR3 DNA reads TGTGCCAGCAGCTGGGGGAGGGGTGAGATGTACAATGAGCAGTTCTTC.

CDR3 in amino acids: CASSLALAYEQFF. CDR3 bases: TGTGCCAGCAGCTTAGCTCTAGCCTATGAGCAGTTCTTC. V gene TRBV7-6 combines with J gene TRBJ2-1; TRBD2 is a possible D gene (5 bases). This CDR3 contains 13 residues. V gave up 0 bases and J gave up 8 bases, with 8 bases separating them. Germline V gene lookup returns CDR1 SGHVS and CDR2 FNYEAQ.

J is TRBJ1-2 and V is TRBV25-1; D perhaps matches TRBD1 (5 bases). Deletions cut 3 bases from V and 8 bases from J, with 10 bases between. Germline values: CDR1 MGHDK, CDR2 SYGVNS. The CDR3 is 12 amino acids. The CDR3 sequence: CASSEQGWGYTF. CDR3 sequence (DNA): TGTGCCAGCAGTGAGCAGGGATGGGGCTACACCTTC.